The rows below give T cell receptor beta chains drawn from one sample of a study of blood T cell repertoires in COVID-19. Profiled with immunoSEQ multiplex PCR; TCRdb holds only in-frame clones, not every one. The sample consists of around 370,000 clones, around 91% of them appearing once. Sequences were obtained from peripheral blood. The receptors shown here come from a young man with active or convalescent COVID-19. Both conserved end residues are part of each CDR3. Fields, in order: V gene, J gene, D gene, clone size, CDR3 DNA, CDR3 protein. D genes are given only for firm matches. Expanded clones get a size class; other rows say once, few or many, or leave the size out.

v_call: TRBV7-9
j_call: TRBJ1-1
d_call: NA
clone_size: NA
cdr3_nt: TGTGCCAGCAGCTCAATAAAGATTACAGGGAACACTGAAGCTTTCTTT
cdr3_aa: CASSSIKITGNTEAFF

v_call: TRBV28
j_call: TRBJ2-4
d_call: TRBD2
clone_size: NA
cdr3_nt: TGTGCCAGCGAGTGGGGGGGTGAGAAGTACTTC
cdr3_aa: CASEWGGEKYF

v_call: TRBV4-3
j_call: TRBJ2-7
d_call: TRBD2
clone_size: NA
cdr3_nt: TGCGCCAGCAGCCACGATGGGCTAGCGGGCCACCCCGCTACGCAGCAGTACTTC
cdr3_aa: CASSHDGLAGHPATQQYF

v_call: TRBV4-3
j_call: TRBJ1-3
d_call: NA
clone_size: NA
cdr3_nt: TGCGCCAGCAGCCAAGGGGTTCCGGCGACGGGGGGAAACACCATATATTTT
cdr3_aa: CASSQGVPATGGNTIYF

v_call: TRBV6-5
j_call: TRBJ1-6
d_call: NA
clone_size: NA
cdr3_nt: TGTGCCAGCACGAGGGCAGGGGATAATTCACCCCTCCACTTT
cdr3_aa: CASTRAGDNSPLHF

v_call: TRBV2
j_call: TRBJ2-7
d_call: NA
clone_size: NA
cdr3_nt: TGTGCCAGCAGAGTATTCTCGGGAACCGGAGTGTCCTACGAGCAGTACTTC
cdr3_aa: CASRVFSGTGVSYEQYF

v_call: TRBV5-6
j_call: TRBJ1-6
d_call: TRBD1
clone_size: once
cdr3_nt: TGTGCCAGCAGCTGGGGGGCCGGGACAGGGGAATCACCCCTCCACTTT
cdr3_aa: CASSWGAGTGESPLHF

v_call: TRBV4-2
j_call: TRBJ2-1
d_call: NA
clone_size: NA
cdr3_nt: TGTGCCAGCAGATCCCTTGGGGGCGAGTTGAATGAGCAGTTCTTC
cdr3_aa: CASRSLGGELNEQFF

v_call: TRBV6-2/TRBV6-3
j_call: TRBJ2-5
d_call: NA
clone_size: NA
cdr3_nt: TGTGCCAGCAGTGAGGGGGGGCACCAAGAGACCCAGTACTTC
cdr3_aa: CASSEGGHQETQYF

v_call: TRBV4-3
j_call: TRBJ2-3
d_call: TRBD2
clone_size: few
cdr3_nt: TGCGCCAGCAGCCAAGATCTAGCGGGAGGGCCAGATACGCAGTATTTT
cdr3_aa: CASSQDLAGGPDTQYF

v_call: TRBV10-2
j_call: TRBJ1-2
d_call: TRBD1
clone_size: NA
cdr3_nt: TGCGCCAGCAGTGCCTCTACAACAGGGGGTCTCTATGGCTACACCTTC
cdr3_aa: CASSASTTGGLYGYTF

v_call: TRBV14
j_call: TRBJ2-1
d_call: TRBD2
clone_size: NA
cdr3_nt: TGTGCCAGCAGCCAATTAGCGGGAGTCTCGTACAATGAGCAGTTCTTC
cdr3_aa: CASSQLAGVSYNEQFF

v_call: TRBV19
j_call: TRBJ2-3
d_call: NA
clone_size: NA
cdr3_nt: TGTGCCAGTGGGGACCTAGCGAGAACAGATACGCAGTATTTT
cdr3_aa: CASGDLARTDTQYF

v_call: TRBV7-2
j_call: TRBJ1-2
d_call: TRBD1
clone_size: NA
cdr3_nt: TGTGCCAGCAGCTCAGACAGGGGGAATGGCTACACCTTC
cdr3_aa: CASSSDRGNGYTF

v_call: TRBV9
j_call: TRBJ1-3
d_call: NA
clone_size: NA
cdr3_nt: TGTGCCAGCAGCGTGACAGCCACGGCTGGAAACACCATATATTTT
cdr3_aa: CASSVTATAGNTIYF

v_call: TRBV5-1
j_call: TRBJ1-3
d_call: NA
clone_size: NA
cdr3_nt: TGCGCCAGCACCCGCGACACTGGAAACACCATATATTTT
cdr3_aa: CASTRDTGNTIYF

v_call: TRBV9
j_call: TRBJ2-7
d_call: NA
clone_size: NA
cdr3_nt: TGTGCCAGCAGCGCCAACTCCTACGAGCAGTACTTC
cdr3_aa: CASSANSYEQYF

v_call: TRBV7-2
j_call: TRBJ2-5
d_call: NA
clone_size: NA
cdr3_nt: TGTGCCAGCAGCCCAACAGGACAGCAAGAGACCCAGTACTTC
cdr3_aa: CASSPTGQQETQYF

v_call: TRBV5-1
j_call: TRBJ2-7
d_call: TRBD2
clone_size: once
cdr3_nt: TGCGCCAGCAGCTTTCTGACTAGCGGGATCACCTACGAGCAGTACTTC
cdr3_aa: CASSFLTSGITYEQYF

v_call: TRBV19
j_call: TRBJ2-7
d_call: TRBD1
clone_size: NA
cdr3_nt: TGTGCCAGTAGTATAGTAGTCGGGACAGGATCATACGAGCAGTACTTC
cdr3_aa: CASSIVVGTGSYEQYF

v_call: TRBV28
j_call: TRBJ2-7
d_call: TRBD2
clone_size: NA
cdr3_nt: TGTGCCAGCAGCTTCGGGGGGATAGCGGGAGTCGAGCAGTACTTC
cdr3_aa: CASSFGGIAGVEQYF

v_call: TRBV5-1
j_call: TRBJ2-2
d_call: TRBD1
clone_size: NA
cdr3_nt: TGCGCCAGCAGCTTGGCGGGACAGGGGGCGCCCGGGGAGCTGTTTTTT
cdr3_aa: CASSLAGQGAPGELFF

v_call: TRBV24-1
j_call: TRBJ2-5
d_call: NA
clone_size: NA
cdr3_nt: TGTGCCACCAGTGATTTTAAACAGGGCCAAGAGACCCAGTACTTC
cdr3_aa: CATSDFKQGQETQYF

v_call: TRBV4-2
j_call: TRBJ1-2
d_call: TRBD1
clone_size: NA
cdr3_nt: TGTGCCAGCAGCCCGGGACAGGAGACTTCTAACTATGGCTACACCTTC
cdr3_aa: CASSPGQETSNYGYTF

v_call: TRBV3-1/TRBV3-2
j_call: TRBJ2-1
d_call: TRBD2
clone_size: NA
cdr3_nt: TGTGCCAGCAGCCAGGTACTAGCGGGAGGTGGTAATGAGCAGTTCTTC
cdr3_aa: CASSQVLAGGGNEQFF

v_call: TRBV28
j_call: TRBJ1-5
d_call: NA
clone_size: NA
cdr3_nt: TGTGCCAGCCGTTGGGACTCTCAGCCCCAGCATTTT
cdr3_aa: CASRWDSQPQHF

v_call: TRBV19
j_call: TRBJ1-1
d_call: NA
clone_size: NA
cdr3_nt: TGTGCCAGTAGTACCCCGGTACGGTCGGAAGCTTTCTTT
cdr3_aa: CASSTPVRSEAFF

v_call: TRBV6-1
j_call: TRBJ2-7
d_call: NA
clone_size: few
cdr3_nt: TGTGCCAGCAGTGAACGACAGGTCCCCGAGCAGTACTTC
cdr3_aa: CASSERQVPEQYF

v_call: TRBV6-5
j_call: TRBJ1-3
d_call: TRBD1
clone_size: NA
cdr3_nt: TGTGCCAGCAGACCGGGACAGTCTTCTGGAAACACCATATATTTT
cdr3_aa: CASRPGQSSGNTIYF

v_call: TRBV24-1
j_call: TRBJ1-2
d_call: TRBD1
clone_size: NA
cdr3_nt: TGTGCCACCAGTGACGCCGGGACAGGGGTCGCTGGCTACACCTTC
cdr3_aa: CATSDAGTGVAGYTF

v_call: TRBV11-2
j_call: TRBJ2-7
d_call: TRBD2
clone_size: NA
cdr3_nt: TGTGCCAGCAGCTTGACTAGCGGGAACTACGAGCAGTACTTC
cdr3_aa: CASSLTSGNYEQYF

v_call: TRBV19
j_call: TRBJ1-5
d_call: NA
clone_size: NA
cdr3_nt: TGTGCCAGTAGTATGGTAGGGGGGGGTAGCAATCAGCCCCAGCATTTT
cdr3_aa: CASSMVGGGSNQPQHF

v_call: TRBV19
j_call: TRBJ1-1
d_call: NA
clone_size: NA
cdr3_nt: TGTGCCAGTAGTATCTACCCCGGGGATGAAGCTTTCTTT
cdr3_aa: CASSIYPGDEAFF

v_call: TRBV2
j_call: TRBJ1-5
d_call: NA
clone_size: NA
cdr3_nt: TGTGCCAGCAGTACGGTGGGGCTCAATCAGCCCCAGCATTTT
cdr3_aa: CASSTVGLNQPQHF

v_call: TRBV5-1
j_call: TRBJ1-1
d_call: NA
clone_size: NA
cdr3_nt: TGCGCCAGCAGCTTGGAGTGGGGGCAAGCTTTCTTT
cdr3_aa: CASSLEWGQAFF

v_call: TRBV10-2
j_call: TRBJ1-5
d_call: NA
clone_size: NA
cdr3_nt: TGCGCCAGCAGTGAGTCGGGAGGTCAGCCCCAGCATTTT
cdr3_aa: CASSESGGQPQHF

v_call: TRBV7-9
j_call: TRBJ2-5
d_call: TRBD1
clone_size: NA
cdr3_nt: TGTGCCAGCAGCTTTACTCTGACAGGGGGCCGGGAGACCCAGTACTTC
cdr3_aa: CASSFTLTGGRETQYF

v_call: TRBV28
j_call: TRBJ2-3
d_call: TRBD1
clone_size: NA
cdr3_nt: TGTGCCAGCAGTTTAACGTTCGGTCGGGTTGGGACAGGGATCACAGATACGCAGTATTTT
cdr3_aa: CASSLTFGRVGTGITDTQYF

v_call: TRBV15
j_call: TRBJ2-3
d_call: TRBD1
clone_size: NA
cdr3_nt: TGTGCCACCAGCAGAGCTGGGACAGGACCCACAGATACGCAGTATTTT
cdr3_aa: CATSRAGTGPTDTQYF

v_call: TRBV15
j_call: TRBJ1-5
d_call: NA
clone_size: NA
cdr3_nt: TGTGCCACCAGCGGAACGACAGGAACGGGGCAGCCCCAGCATTTT
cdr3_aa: CATSGTTGTGQPQHF

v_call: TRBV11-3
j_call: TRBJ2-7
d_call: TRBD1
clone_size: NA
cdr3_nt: TGTGCCAGCAGCTTGGGGACAGGGCCGGCCTACGAGCAGTACTTC
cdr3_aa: CASSLGTGPAYEQYF

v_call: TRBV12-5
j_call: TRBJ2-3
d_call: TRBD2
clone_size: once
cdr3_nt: TGTGCTAGTGCCTCTACTAGCGGGCCCAGCACAGATACGCAGTATTTT
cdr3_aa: CASASTSGPSTDTQYF

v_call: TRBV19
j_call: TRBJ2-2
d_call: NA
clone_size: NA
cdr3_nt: TGTGCCGCTTCTTTTGGGGGCGGGACCGGGGAGCTGTTTTTT
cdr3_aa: CAASFGGGTGELFF

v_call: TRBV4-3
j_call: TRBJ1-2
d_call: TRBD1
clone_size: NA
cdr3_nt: TGCGCCAGCAGCCAAGTTACGACAGGGGACTATGGCTACACCTTC
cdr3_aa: CASSQVTTGDYGYTF

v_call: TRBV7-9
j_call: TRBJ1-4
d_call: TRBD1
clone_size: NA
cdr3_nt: TGTGCCAGCAGCCGGGGACAGGCGGCACCTAATGAAAAACTGTTTTTT
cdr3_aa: CASSRGQAAPNEKLFF

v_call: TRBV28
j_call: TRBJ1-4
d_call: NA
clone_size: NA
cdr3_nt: TGTGCCAGCAGTTTAGAAGCCAGGGTCCCTGAAAAACTGTTTTTT
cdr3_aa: CASSLEARVPEKLFF

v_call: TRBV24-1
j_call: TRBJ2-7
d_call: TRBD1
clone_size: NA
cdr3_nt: TGTGCCACGGAGGACAGGGACTACGAGCAGTACTTC
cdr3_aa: CATEDRDYEQYF